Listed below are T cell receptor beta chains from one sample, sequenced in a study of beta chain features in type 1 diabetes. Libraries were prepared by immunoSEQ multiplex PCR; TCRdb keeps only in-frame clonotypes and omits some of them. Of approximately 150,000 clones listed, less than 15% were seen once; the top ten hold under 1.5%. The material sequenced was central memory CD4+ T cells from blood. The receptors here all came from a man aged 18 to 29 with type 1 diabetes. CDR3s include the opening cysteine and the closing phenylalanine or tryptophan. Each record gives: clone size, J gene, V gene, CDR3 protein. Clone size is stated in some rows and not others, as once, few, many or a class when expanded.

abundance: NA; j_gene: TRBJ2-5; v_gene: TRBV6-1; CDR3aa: CASSESRVRWETQYF
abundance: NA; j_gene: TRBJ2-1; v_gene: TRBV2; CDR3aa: CASRDRDPYNEQFF
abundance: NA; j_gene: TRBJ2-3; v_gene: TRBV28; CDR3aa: CASSSNLGTRSTDTQYF
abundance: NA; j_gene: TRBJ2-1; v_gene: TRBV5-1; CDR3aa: CASSLEGGYNNEQFF
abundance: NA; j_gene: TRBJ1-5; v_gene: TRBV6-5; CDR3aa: CASSGPDQPQHF
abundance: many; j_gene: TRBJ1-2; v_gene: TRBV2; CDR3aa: CASSEVAGPNYGYTF
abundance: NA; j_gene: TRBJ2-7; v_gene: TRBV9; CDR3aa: CASSPRNEAYEQYF
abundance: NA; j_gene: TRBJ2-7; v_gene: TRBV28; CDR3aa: CASSLKGYEQYF
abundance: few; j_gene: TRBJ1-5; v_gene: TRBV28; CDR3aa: CASRDGHNQPQHF
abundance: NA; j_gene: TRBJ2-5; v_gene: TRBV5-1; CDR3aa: CASSLGGQGLNQETQYF
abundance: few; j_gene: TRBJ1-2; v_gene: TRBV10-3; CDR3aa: CAISETGHNYGYTF
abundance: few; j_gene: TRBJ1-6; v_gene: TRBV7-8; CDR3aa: CASSPSVGLNNSPLHF
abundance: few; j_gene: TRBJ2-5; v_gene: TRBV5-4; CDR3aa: CASSLRTTQETQYF
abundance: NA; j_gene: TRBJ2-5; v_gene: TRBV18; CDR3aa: CASSPTNSQETQYF
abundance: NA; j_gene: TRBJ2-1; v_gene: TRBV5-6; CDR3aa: CASREVGGRKNNEQFF
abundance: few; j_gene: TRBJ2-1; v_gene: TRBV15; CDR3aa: CATSRDGFYNEQFF
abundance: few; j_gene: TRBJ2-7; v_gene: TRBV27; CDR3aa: CASRHGYEQYF
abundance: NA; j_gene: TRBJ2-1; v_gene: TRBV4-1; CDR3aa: CASSQDPPAGGYNEQFF
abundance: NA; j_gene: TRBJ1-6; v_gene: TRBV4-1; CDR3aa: CASSQERGQPISPLHF
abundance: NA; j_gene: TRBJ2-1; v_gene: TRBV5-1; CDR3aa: CASSLTFGLFDEQFF
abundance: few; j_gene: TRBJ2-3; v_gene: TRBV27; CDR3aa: CASSPWGGSEDTQYF
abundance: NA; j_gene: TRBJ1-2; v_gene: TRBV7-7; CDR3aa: CASSRENGDGYTF
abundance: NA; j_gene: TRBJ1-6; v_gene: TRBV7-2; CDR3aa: CASSPAWDSLTLHF
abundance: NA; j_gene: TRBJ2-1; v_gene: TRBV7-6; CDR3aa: CASSLGDRRTNEQFF
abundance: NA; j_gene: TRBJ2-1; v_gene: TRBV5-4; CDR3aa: CASSAGSSGYNEQFF
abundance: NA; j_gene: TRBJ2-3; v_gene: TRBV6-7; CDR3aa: CASSYSGGPTDTQYF
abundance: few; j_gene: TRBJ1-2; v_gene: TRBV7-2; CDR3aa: CASSLAGQDGYTF
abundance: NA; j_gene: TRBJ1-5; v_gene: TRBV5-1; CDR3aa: CATPDRVGVQPQHF
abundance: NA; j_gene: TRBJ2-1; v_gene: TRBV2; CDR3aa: CASTPEAGGRNEQFF
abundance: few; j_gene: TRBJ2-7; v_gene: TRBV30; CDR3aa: CAWTTSGGTYEQYF
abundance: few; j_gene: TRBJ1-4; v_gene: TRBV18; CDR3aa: CASSPGTGREKLFF
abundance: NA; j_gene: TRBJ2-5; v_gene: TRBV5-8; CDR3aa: CASSSGQDPGRETQYF
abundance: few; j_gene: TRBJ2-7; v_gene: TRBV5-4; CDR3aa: CASSLDRKEQYF
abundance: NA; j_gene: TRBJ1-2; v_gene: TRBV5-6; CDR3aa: CASSSPPGVYGYTF
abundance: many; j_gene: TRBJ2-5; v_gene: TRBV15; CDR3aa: CATSRDPLETQYF
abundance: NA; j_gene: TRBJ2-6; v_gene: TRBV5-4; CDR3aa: CASGTGGSGANVLTF
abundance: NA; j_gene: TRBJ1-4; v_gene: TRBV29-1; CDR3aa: CSVSRGAIDEKLFF
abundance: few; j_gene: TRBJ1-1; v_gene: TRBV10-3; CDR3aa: CAIGPPTGTTEAFF
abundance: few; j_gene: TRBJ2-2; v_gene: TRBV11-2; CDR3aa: CASSPGTTGELFF
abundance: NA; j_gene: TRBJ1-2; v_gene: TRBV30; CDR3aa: CAWTGQPGYGYTF
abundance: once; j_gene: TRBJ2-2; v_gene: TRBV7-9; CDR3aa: CASSLYPRGRTGELFF
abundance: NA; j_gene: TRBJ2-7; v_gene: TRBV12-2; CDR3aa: CASRLPGRGRHEQYF
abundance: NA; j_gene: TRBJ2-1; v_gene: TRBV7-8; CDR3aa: CASSPTWGLARNVEQFF
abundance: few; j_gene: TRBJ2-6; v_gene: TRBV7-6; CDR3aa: CASSDKLGRGQLSGANVLTF
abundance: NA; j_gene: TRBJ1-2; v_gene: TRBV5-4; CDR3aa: CASSSNRGGYGYTF
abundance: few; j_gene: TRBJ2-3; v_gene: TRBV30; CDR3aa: CAWNVGQGVTQYF
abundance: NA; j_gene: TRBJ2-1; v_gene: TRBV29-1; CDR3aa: CSVEGTADYNEQFF
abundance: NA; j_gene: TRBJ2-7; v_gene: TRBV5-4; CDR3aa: CASSFGRNYEQYF
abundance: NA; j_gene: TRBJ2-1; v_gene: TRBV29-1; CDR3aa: CSVGTVSYNEQFF
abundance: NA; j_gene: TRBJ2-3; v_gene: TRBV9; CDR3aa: CASSPFTASTDTQYF
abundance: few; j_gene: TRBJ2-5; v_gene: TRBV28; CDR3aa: CASSPDIETQYF
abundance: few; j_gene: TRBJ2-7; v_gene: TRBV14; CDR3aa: CASSPKRGVSYEQYF
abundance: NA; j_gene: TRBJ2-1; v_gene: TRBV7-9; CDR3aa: CASSLPSYNEQFF
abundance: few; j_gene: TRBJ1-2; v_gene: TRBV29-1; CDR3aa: CSVGQGTGLYGYTF
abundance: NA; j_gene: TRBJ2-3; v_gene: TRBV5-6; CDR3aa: CASSLEGRGYTDTQYF
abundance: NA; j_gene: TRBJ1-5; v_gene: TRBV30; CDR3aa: CAWSGVNQPQHF
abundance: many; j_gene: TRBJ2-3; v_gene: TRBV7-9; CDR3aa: CASSLSQAGDTQYF